A selection of T cell receptor beta chains follows, all from one sample in a study of Ad26.COV2.S vaccination and SARS-CoV-2 variants. Repertoires were generated with immunoSEQ multiplex PCR, while TCRdb's copy carries only in-frame clones and drops some. Among 350,000 to 500,000 clones listed, 89% were seen once. This material consisted of peripheral blood, taken in a trial of Ad26.COV2.S vaccine versus placebo. These receptors were obtained from a person aged 18-65 years who received the Ad26.COV2.S COVID-19 vaccine or a placebo. Both conserved end residues are part of each CDR3. A D gene is named only where the DNA matches it firmly.

TRBV3-1/TRBV3-2	TRBJ2-1	.	CASSSRTVRYNEQFF
TRBV5-1	TRBJ1-1	.	CASSFNLNTEAFF
TRBV4-1	TRBJ1-4	TRBD1	CASSYTPGQGSEKLFF
TRBV19	TRBJ1-2	TRBD1	CASSMLPGQGGRKNGYTF
TRBV3-1/TRBV3-2	TRBJ1-3	.	CASSQWVGGFGNTIYF
TRBV20-1	TRBJ2-3	.	CSARAGSTQYF
TRBV6-5	TRBJ1-1	.	CASSTLDSLNTEAFF
TRBV4-2	TRBJ1-1	.	CASSQVQDMNTEAFF
TRBV30	TRBJ1-4	.	CAWSPNTGNLGSNEKLFF
TRBV25-1	TRBJ1-2	.	CASSESRGGYTF
TRBV11-2	TRBJ1-2	.	CASSAGLDYGYTF
TRBV5-5	TRBJ1-1	.	CASSFPPGLDTEAFF
TRBV28	TRBJ1-2	.	CASRRREYGYTF
TRBV24-1	TRBJ2-5	.	CATSDPRNRGKETQYF
TRBV9	TRBJ2-1	.	CASSVDLRGAEQFF
TRBV9	TRBJ2-1	TRBD2	CASSAFLGLAGGNEQFF
TRBV11-2	TRBJ2-3	.	CASSFVDTQYF
TRBV6-1	TRBJ2-7	.	CASSDRGIHEQYF
TRBV10-3	TRBJ1-3	.	CAIGGSSGNTIYF
TRBV15	TRBJ2-1	TRBD2	CATSGGRLAGYNEQFF
TRBV28	TRBJ1-1	.	CASRFRVIPQYYNTEAFF
TRBV2	TRBJ2-5	.	CASSPRAWETQYF
TRBV5-1	TRBJ2-2	.	CASSSTVNTGELFF
TRBV29-1	TRBJ2-3	.	CSVAGLKVTDTQYF
TRBV19	TRBJ1-5	.	CASSIEGAGGQPQHF
TRBV6-5	TRBJ1-4	.	CASRGGEKLFF
TRBV20-1	TRBJ2-7	.	CSASTGPVYEQYF
TRBV28	TRBJ2-1	.	CASRFGGVYNEQFF
TRBV7-8	TRBJ1-1	TRBD1	CASSDRGHTEAFF
TRBV6-5	TRBJ1-6	.	CASSYSLFGNDSPLHF
TRBV5-1	TRBJ2-1	.	CASSLRQGQGEQFF
TRBV11-3	TRBJ1-2	TRBD1	CASSLGQGFGYTF
TRBV7-2	TRBJ2-2	.	CASSYFRGLLGDTGELFF
TRBV19	TRBJ1-1	.	CASSFTRDTEAFF